The next 22 T cell receptor beta chains were all read from a single sample in a study of blood T cell repertoires in COVID-19. Libraries were prepared by immunoSEQ multiplex PCR; TCRdb keeps only in-frame clonotypes and omits some of them. The repertoire holds around 300,000 clones, with around 90% as singletons. Sequences were obtained from peripheral blood. The receptors originated from a woman aged 40 to 50 who had recovered from COVID-19.

V is TRBV27 and J is TRBJ1-2; 9 bases map to TRBD1. The germline CDR1 and CDR2 sequences are MNHEY and SMNVEV (reference sequence). The CDR3 totals 13 residues. Trimming took 4 bases from V and 9 from J; bases not matched to a gene: 6. CDR3 DNA sequence: TGTGCCAGCAGTTCGGACAGGGGATCGCGCTACACCTTC. Encoded protein: CASSSDRGSRYTF.

The chain is built from TRBV25-1 and TRBJ1-2; the D gene is possibly TRBD1 (5 bases). Germline loops: CDR1 MGHDK, CDR2 SYGVNS. The ends were cut back, 4 bases at V and 7 bases at J, with 22 bases in the middle. This CDR3 is built from 16 residues. CDR3 nucleotides: TGTGCCAGCAGTGGACCAGGGATCCGAGATTCGAGTGGCTACACCTTC. Translation gives CASSGPGIRDSSGYTF.

The chain employs TRBV12-3 or TRBV12-4 and TRBJ2-7, with D unclear. V was cut by 1 base and J by 2 bases, with 6 bases left in between. The CDR3 runs 13 residues. The CDR3 coding sequence is TGTGCCAGCAGTTTAGTTGGCCCCTACGAGCAGTACTTC. It encodes CASSLVGPYEQYF.

V is TRBV29-1 and J is TRBJ2-2; 12 bases align to TRBD2. The V segment lost 7 bases and the J segment 3 bases; nucleotides outside the gene matches: 6. This CDR3 is built from 15 residues. Germline assignment: CDR1 SQVTM and CDR2 ANQGSEA. The CDR3 reads CSARGLAGHTGELFF. For the CDR3, the DNA is TGCAGCGCCAGGGGACTAGCGGGTCACACCGGGGAGCTGTTTTTT.

The rearrangement joins TRBV5-5 to TRBJ2-3, with 8 bases matching TRBD2. The trim removed 0 bases at V and 6 bases at J, leaving 6 bases unmatched. CDR1 SGHKS and CDR2 YYEKEE come from the germline V gene (reference sequence). There are 15 residues in the CDR3. The CDR3 nucleotides are TGTGCCAGCAGCTTGGCACCGGGAGGGGACGATACGCAGTATTTT. This codes for CASSLAPGGDDTQYF.

This chain connects TRBV19 to TRBJ1-1; possible D gene TRBD1, 5 bases. V shed 4 bases and J shed 1 base, with 10 bases lying between them. This CDR3 has 14 residues. CDR1 is LNHDA, CDR2 SQIVND, per germline (reference sequence). CDR3 sequence (DNA): TGTGCCAGTAGTACGCTCAGGGAGAACACTGAAGCTTTCTTT. It specifies CASSTLRENTEAFF.

To note about this clone: Other nucleotide sequences from this sample produce the same CDR3. The gene calls are TRBV3-1 (or the pseudogene TRBV3-2) and TRBJ1-1; D call uncertain. This CDR3 is 13 amino acids long. The ends were cut back, 3 bases at V and 1 base at J, with 6 bases in the middle. Germline assignment: CDR1 LGHDT and CDR2 YNNKEL (reference sequence). The CDR3 is CASSQGGNTEAFF. CDR3 bases: TGTGCCAGCAGCCAGGGAGGGAACACTGAAGCTTTCTTT.

This rearrangement joins TRBV20-1 to TRBJ2-7; no firm D call. Germline V gene data show CDR1 as DFQATT and CDR2 as SNEGSKA (reference sequence). V dropped 2 bases and J dropped 6 bases, with 8 bases sitting between them. This CDR3 contains 11 residues. In nucleotides, the CDR3 is TGCAGTGCTAGACCCGACACCGAGCAGTACTTC. Its translation is CSARPDTEQYF.

This rearrangement joins TRBV19 to TRBJ2-2, with 10 bases fitting TRBD2. Trimming at V came to 6 bases and at J to 3 bases, leaving 4 bases not matched to a gene. Germline V gene lookup returns CDR1 LNHDA and CDR2 SQIVND (reference sequence). This CDR3 is built from 15 residues. DNA of the CDR3: TGTGCCAGTAGGCAACTAGCGGGGTACACCGGGGAGCTGTTTTTT. Its protein product is CASRQLAGYTGELFF.

V gene TRBV4-2 combines with J gene TRBJ2-1, with TRBD2 identical over 9 bases. J gave up 9 bases and V 4 bases, and 16 bases lay outside the gene matches. Per germline, CDR1 LGHNA and CDR2 YNFKEQ. CDR3 length equals 17 residues. The CDR3 DNA reads TGTGCCAGCAGCCGGGAGGGCGGGAGGGCAAACGTTGGTGAGCAGTTCTTC. Translation gives CASSREGGRANVGEQFF.

The chain is built from TRBV30 and TRBJ2-1; 14 positions agree with TRBD2. CDR1 GTSNPN and CDR2 SVGIG come from the germline V gene (reference sequence). The CDR3 runs 21 residues. After removal of 1 base from V and 0 bases from J, the junction contained 14 bases not matched to a gene. This CDR3 reads CAWSGGARTSGRITSYNEQFF. In DNA form, the CDR3 reads TGTGCCTGGAGTGGGGGGGCGAGGACTAGCGGGAGGATAACCTCCTACAATGAGCAGTTCTTC. The full variable domain, in which reference TRBV30 and TRBJ2-1 provide the parts outside the CDR3, is SQTIHQWPATLVQPVGSPLSLECTVEGTSNPNLYWYRQAAGRGLQLLFYSVGIGQISSEVPQNLSASRPQDRQFILSSKKLLLSDSGFYLCAWSGGARTSGRITSYNEQFFGPGTRLTVL.

The CDR3 DNA reads as TGTGCCAGCAGCCCCCGGACAGGGCAAGATACGCAGTATTTT. Its translation: CASSPRTGQDTQYF. The gene calls are TRBV3-1 (or the pseudogene TRBV3-2) and TRBJ2-3, with 8 bases that match TRBD1. V was clipped by 4 bases and J by 5 bases; unmatched bases: 5. The CDR3 extends over 14 amino acids. Germline CDR1 reads LGHDT; CDR2 reads YNNKEL (reference sequence).

The chain joins TRBV28 to TRBJ2-7, with 9 bases identical to TRBD2. This CDR3 region has 14 residues. Germline trimming cut 6 bases from V and 3 bases from J; bases unmatched to any gene: 6. Per germline, CDR1 MDHEN and CDR2 SYDVKM. The CDR3 coding sequence is TGTGCCAGCAGCTTTAGCGGGAGCGGCTACGAGCAGTACTTC. Its protein is CASSFSGSGYEQYF.

The V and J genes are TRBV24-1 and TRBJ2-2; 7 bases align to TRBD2. In germline, CDR1 is KGHDR, CDR2 SFDVKD. J lost 3 bases, V lost 4 bases, and 4 bases had no gene match. This CDR3 has 15 amino acids. Written as DNA, the CDR3 is TGTGCCACCAGTGAGGCAGGGAGGGACACCGGGGAGCTGTTTTTT. Its protein product is CATSEAGRDTGELFF.

This clone was detected only once. The V and J genes are TRBV18 and TRBJ1-5, with a weak D call TRBD1 (5 bases). The CDR3 consists of 16 residues. Germline V gene data show CDR1 as KGHSH and CDR2 as LQKENI. The ends were cut back, 0 bases at V and 0 bases at J, with 9 bases in the middle. CDR3 coding DNA: TGTGCCAGCTCACCACCCTGGCAGGGTAGCAATCAGCCCCAGCATTTT. It is translated as CASSPPWQGSNQPQHF.

The rearrangement uses TRBV3-1 (or the pseudogene TRBV3-2) and TRBJ1-5; 8 bases line up with TRBD1. V lost 4 bases, J lost 4 bases, and 3 bases stayed unmatched. CDR1 LGHDT and CDR2 YNNKEL come from the germline V gene (reference sequence). This CDR3 comprises 14 residues. CDR3 sequence (DNA): TGTGCCAGCAGCCCGGGACAGGCAAATCAGCCCCAGCATTTT. This codes for CASSPGQANQPQHF.

This rearrangement joins TRBV5-8 to TRBJ2-3; 12 positions match TRBD2. This CDR3 is built from 16 residues. Trimming took 2 bases from V and 9 from J; bases not matched to a gene: 10. Germline CDR1 and CDR2: SGHTS and YDEGEE. CDR3 DNA sequence: TGTGCCAGCAGCTTAACGGGGACTAGCGGGTCGAGGACGCAGTATTTT. Its translation: CASSLTGTSGSRTQYF.

This rearrangement joins TRBV28 to TRBJ2-5, with a possible D match to TRBD2 (6 bases). With 6 bases removed from V and 5 bases from J, the gap between germline ends came to 10 bases. Per the germline V gene, CDR1 is MDHEN and CDR2 is SYDVKM. This CDR3 region has 12 residues. The chain's CDR3 is CASRRDGETQYF. In DNA, the CDR3 is TGTGCCAGCAGGCGGGACGGGGAGACCCAGTACTTC. Full variable domain (missing parts from reference TRBV28 and TRBJ2-5): DVKVTQSSRYLVKRTGEKVFLECVQDMDHENMFWYRQDPGLGLRLIYFSYDVKMKEKGDIPEGYSVSREKKERFSLILESASTNQTSMYLCASRRDGETQYFGPGTRLLVL.

This sequence joins TRBV28 and TRBJ1-5, with D possibly TRBD1 on 5 matching bases. Trimming cost V 3 bases and J 0 bases, with 9 bases left between them. Germline V lookup: CDR1 MDHEN, CDR2 SYDVKM. This CDR3 spans 15 amino acids. The CDR3 coding sequence is TGTGCCAGCAGTTTCGGGGGTTTTAGCAATCAGCCCCAGCATTTT. Amino acids: CASSFGGFSNQPQHF.

J is TRBJ1-6 and V is TRBV30; 9 bases map to TRBD1. Germline CDR1 reads GTSNPN; CDR2 reads SVGIG (reference sequence). J gave up 8 bases and V 0 bases, and 8 bases lay outside the gene matches. The CDR3 runs to 16 residues. Written as DNA, the CDR3 is TGTGCCTGGAGTGTTGGGGTGGGGACAGGGTATTCACCCCTCCACTTT. It yields the protein CAWSVGVGTGYSPLHF.

In DNA, the CDR3 is TGTGCCAGCAGCTCCGGACTAGCGGGCCAAGAGACCCAGTACTTC. Encoded protein: CASSSGLAGQETQYF. The chain joins TRBV5-4 to TRBJ2-5, with TRBD2 matching 11 bases. The CDR3 length is 15 residues. Germline V gene data show CDR1 as SGHNT and CDR2 as YYREEE (reference sequence). The ends lost 3 bases at V and 1 base at J; junction bases unmatched: 2.

V and J are TRBV11-1 and TRBJ1-2, with 9 bases lining up with TRBD1. Germline CDR1 is SGHAT and CDR2 is FQDESV (reference sequence). The CDR3 totals 15 residues. V dropped 5 bases and J dropped 7; count of bases not matched to a gene: 11. DNA for the CDR3: TGTGCCAGCAGCCCCTGGACAGGGGACCTATTTGGCTACACCTTC. Its translation is CASSPWTGDLFGYTF.